This T cell receptor (beta chain) was found in a study of cytomegalovirus exposure and HLA in healthy donors. The PCR used 60 Vbeta and 13 Jbeta primers. Profiled with immunoSEQ multiplex PCR; TCRdb holds only in-frame clones, not every one. The data show 150,000 to 250,000 clones, and the top ten clones hold less than 0.9%. The V gene end was trimmed by 2 bases and the J gene end by 6 bases; junction bases not matched to a gene: 6. The CDR3 is 14 amino acids. Looked up from germline, CDR1 is SGHDN and CDR2 is FVKESK. The rearrangement joins TRBV14 to TRBJ1-1; TRBD1 matches at 7 bases. Sequenced: PBMCs. The clonotype comes from a boy between 5 and 17 years old in good health and CMV-seronegative. The CDR3 reads CASSQQYQGAEAFF. The CDR3 bases are TGTGCCAGCAGCCAACAGTACCAGGGGGCTGAAGCTTTCTTT.